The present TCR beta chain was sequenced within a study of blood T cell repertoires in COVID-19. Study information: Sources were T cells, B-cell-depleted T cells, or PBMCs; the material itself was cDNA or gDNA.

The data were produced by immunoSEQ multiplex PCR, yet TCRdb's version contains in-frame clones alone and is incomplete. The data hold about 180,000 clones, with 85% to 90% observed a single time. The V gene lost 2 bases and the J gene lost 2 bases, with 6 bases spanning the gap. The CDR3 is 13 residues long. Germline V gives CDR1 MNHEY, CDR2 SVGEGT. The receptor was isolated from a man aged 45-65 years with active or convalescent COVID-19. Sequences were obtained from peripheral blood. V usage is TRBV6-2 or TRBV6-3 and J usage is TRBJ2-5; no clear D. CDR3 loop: CASSYEAQETQYF. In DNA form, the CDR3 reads TGTGCCAGCAGTTACGAGGCACAAGAGACCCAGTACTTC.